A single sample is the source of the 24 T cell receptor beta chains below, sequenced in a study of control samples from healthy donors and cancer patients. Generated by immunoSEQ multiplex PCR, the TCRdb table keeps only in-frame clones and is missing some. The profile shows tens of thousands of clones, approximately 88% of them singletons. Sequencing used PBMCs. The receptors were gathered from a woman aged 45-65 years with colorectal cancer.

The chain couples TRBV19 to TRBJ2-4; 10 bases are shared with TRBD1. The CDR3 covers 17 residues. Germline lookup yields CDR1 LNHDA and CDR2 SQIVND (reference sequence). The V segment lost 2 bases and the J segment 0 bases; nucleotides outside the gene matches: 4. The CDR3 region has the DNA TGTGCCAGTAGTATATCGGGACAGGGGTTAGCCAAAAACATTCAGTACTTC. Protein sequence: CASSISGQGLAKNIQYF.

This chain connects TRBV20-1 to TRBJ1-1; no definite D call. Germline V lookup: CDR1 DFQATT, CDR2 SNEGSKA (reference sequence). The CDR3 contains 11 residues. CDR3 residues: CSSRALTEAFF. The CDR3 coding sequence is TGCAGCTCCCGAGCGTTGACTGAAGCTTTCTTT.

The chain employs TRBV10-3 and TRBJ1-2, with 7 positions matching TRBD1. The V segment lost 7 bases and the J segment 2 bases; nucleotides outside the gene matches: 4. The CDR3 length is 13 residues. Germline lookup yields CDR1 ENHRY and CDR2 SYGVKD. The CDR3 loop is CAITPTGNYGYTF. The CDR3 nucleotides read TGTGCCATCACTCCGACAGGGAACTATGGCTACACCTTC.

This sequence joins TRBV6-2 or TRBV6-3 and TRBJ2-7; possible D gene TRBD1, 6 bases. CDR1 MNHEY and CDR2 SVGEGT come from the germline V gene. There are 13 residues in the CDR3. With 6 bases removed from V and 6 bases from J, the gap between germline ends came to 15 bases. Written as DNA, the CDR3 is TGTGCCAGCAGCCATCCAGGGGTGGGCGAGCAGTACGTC. The encoded protein is CASSHPGVGEQYV.

The V call is TRBV20-1, the J call TRBJ2-3; 9 nucleotides match TRBD2. The germline gives CDR1 DFQATT, CDR2 SNEGSKA (reference sequence). The CDR3 runs to 15 residues. V lost 5 bases, J lost 2 bases, and 8 bases stayed unmatched. In DNA, the CDR3 is TGCAGTGCTGGTGGGCGGGGGGGATACACAGATACGCAGTATTTT. Translation: CSAGGRGGYTDTQYF.

This CDR3 reads CAWSRGSSGNTIYF. The CDR3 region has the DNA TGTGCCTGGAGTAGGGGGAGCTCTGGAAACACCATATATTTT. The V and J genes are TRBV30 and TRBJ1-3; TRBD1 is a possible D gene (6 bases). The germline V and J ends were trimmed by 2 bases and 0 bases, with 8 bases remaining between them. The germline V gene encodes CDR1 GTSNPN and CDR2 SVGIG (reference sequence). The CDR3 is 14 residues long.

The rearrangement uses TRBV5-5 and TRBJ1-6, with 7 bases matching TRBD1. CDR3 size: 15 residues. Germline CDR1 is SGHKS and CDR2 is YYEKEE (reference sequence). The V segment lost 4 bases and the J segment 10 bases; nucleotides outside the gene matches: 11. DNA of the CDR3: TGTGCCAGCAGCCCGGTAGTGGCAGGGGGATCACCCCTCCACTTT. It specifies CASSPVVAGGSPLHF.

The rearrangement links TRBV6-1 to TRBJ1-1; D not resolved. The CDR3 is 12 residues long. Germline V CDR1 and CDR2: MNHNS, SASEGT. The germline V and J ends were trimmed by 2 bases and 6 bases, with 7 bases remaining between them. The CDR3, as DNA: TGTGCCAGCAGTGAAAATGGCGCTGAAGCTTTCTTT. Translated, it gives CASSENGAEAFF.

The sample holds one count of this clone. This chain uses TRBV18 with TRBJ1-3; 8 nucleotides line up with TRBD1. CDR1 is KGHSH, CDR2 LQKENI, per germline. CDR3 length: 16 amino acids. The trim removed 6 bases at V and 2 bases at J, leaving 9 bases unmatched. The DNA for the CDR3 is TGTGCCAGCTCCCGGGACAGGCCCACCGCTGGAAACACCATATATTTT. Encoded protein: CASSRDRPTAGNTIYF.

This clone turned up a few times. The genes are TRBV27 and TRBJ1-6; 7 bases are shared with TRBD1. There are 18 residues in the CDR3. CDR1 is MNHEY and CDR2 is SMNVEV in the germline V gene (reference sequence). J gave up 0 bases and V 6 bases, and 11 bases lay outside the gene matches. The CDR3 loop is CASSRNRDSGSYNSPLHF. The CDR3 DNA follows: TGTGCCAGCAGCCGGAATCGGGACAGTGGCTCCTATAATTCACCCCTCCACTTT.

This sequence joins TRBV4-1 and TRBJ2-3; D remains ambiguous. V lost 4 bases and J lost 5, with 10 bases in between. The CDR3 loop spans 13 amino acids. Germline lookup yields CDR1 MGHRA and CDR2 YSYEKL. In nucleotides, the CDR3 is TGCGCCAGCAGCCCGCCCGTCGAAGATACGCAGTATTTT. As protein: CASSPPVEDTQYF.

The chain has TRBV20-1 and TRBJ2-5; unclear D gene. CDR3 length: 11 amino acids. In germline, CDR1 is DFQATT, CDR2 SNEGSKA (reference sequence). V lost 3 bases, J lost 2 bases, and 4 bases lay in between. The CDR3 protein is CSASGQETQYF. The CDR3 coding sequence is TGCAGTGCTAGTGGTCAAGAGACCCAGTACTTC.

V gene TRBV10-3 combines with J gene TRBJ2-3; D is ambiguous. V was shortened by 1 base and J by 3 bases, with 2 bases between the two germline ends. Per the germline V gene, CDR1 is ENHRY and CDR2 is SYGVKD. The CDR3 contains 12 residues. This CDR3 reads CAISEFTDTQYF. Written as DNA, the CDR3 is TGTGCCATCAGTGAGTTTACAGATACGCAGTATTTT.

The rearrangement links TRBV28 to TRBJ2-3; D remains unclear. The CDR3 contains 12 residues. Deletions cut 3 bases from V and 4 bases from J, with 5 bases between. Germline CDR1 reads MDHEN; CDR2 reads SYDVKM. The CDR3 nucleotides read TGTGCCAGCAGTTTGGTGGCAGATACGCAGTATTTT. Protein sequence: CASSLVADTQYF.

V gene TRBV4-1 combines with J gene TRBJ2-7, with a tentative D call TRBD1 (6 bases). The V gene's germline CDR1 is MGHRA and CDR2 YSYEKL. The CDR3 length is 15 residues. The V end was cut by 0 bases, the J end by 5 bases, with 14 bases between. CDR3 DNA sequence: TGCGCCAGCAGCCAAGAGGGGGCGGGCGCGGACGAGCAGTACGTC. Residues: CASSQEGAGADEQYV.

The chain joins TRBV11-1 to TRBJ2-3; tentative D call: TRBD2 (6 bases). Deletions cut 3 bases from V and 4 bases from J, with 8 bases between. This CDR3 is built from 13 residues. Germline V CDR1 and CDR2: SGHAT, FQDESV (reference sequence). The DNA of the CDR3 is TGTGCCAGCAGCTTTTCGGGGGCAGATACGCAGTATTTT. Translated: CASSFSGADTQYF.

The chain couples TRBV2 to TRBJ1-4; 7 bases map to TRBD1. The CDR3 contains 16 residues. Germline V lookup: CDR1 SNHLY, CDR2 FYNNEI. J lost 2 bases, V lost 2 bases, and 5 bases had no gene match. The CDR3 coding sequence is TGTGCCAGCAGTGAAAAGGGGGCTATGACTAATGAAAAACTGTTTTTT. Residues: CASSEKGAMTNEKLFF. The entire variable domain, with the rest obtained from reference TRBV2 and TRBJ1-4, is as follows: EPEVTQTPSHQVTQMGQEVILRCVPISNHLYFYWYRQILGQKVEFLVSFYNNEISEKSEIFDDQFSVERPDGSNFTLKIRSTKLEDSAMYFCASSEKGAMTNEKLFFGSGTQLSVL.

The V and J genes are TRBV5-1 and TRBJ1-4; a weak D match, TRBD1 (6 bases). This CDR3 spans 14 amino acids. V was trimmed by 5 bases and J by 8 bases, leaving 16 bases between them. Germline assignment: CDR1 SGHRS and CDR2 YFSETQ. CDR3 in amino acids: CASRADSVVEKLFF. Written as DNA, the CDR3 is TGCGCCAGCAGGGCGGACAGCGTAGTGGAAAAACTGTTTTTT.

CDR3 loop: CASSSPGLAGLRETQYF. The DNA of the CDR3 is TGTGCCAGCAGTTCCCCGGGACTAGCGGGCCTCCGAGAGACCCAGTACTTC. The gene calls are TRBV6-2 or TRBV6-3 and TRBJ2-5; 12 bases agree with TRBD2. The CDR3 extends over 17 amino acids. With 4 bases clipped from V and 4 bases from J, the junction kept 10 bases outside the gene matches. CDR1 and CDR2 from the germline V gene are MNHEY and SVGEGT.

The gene calls are TRBV9 and TRBJ1-5; D may be TRBD1 (5 bases). The V gene's germline CDR1 is SGDLS and CDR2 YYNGEE. V lost 3 bases, J lost 6 bases, and 10 bases lay in between. The CDR3 runs 13 residues. The CDR3 bases are TGTGCCAGCAGCGGGGGCGAGGGTCAGCCCCAGCATTTT. It is translated as CASSGGEGQPQHF.

The J gene is TRBJ2-2, the V gene TRBV7-6; a weak D match, TRBD2 (7 bases). Deletions cut 0 bases from V and 4 bases from J, with 15 bases between. The CDR3 spans 17 residues. Germline CDR1 SGHVS, CDR2 FNYEAQ. CDR3 protein: CASSLAGGAKATGELFF. The DNA of the CDR3 is TGTGCCAGCAGCTTAGCGGGGGGGGCTAAAGCCACCGGGGAGCTGTTTTTT.

V and J are TRBV6-5 and TRBJ1-5; 7 nucleotides align to TRBD1. The germline V gene has CDR1 MNHEY and CDR2 SVGAGI. Germline trimming cut 6 bases from V and 0 bases from J; bases unmatched to any gene: 5. The CDR3 covers 15 residues. The DNA for the CDR3 is TGTGCCAGCAGACAGGGGTCCCTTAGCAATCAGCCCCAGCATTTT. Translating gives CASRQGSLSNQPQHF.

This chain connects TRBV7-2 to TRBJ2-2, with D hard to call. CDR1 and CDR2 from the germline V gene are SGHTA and FQGNSA. V lost 1 base, J lost 6 bases, and 9 bases lay in between. The CDR3 covers 14 residues. The CDR3: CASSLGGRSGELFF. CDR3 bases: TGTGCCAGCAGCTTAGGAGGTCGGTCCGGGGAGCTGTTTTTT.

The chain's CDR3 is CASSKEFRQGPPYEQYV. CDR3 coding DNA: TGTGCCAGCAGCAAGGAATTCAGGCAGGGACCTCCCTACGAGCAGTACGTC. The chain carries TRBV21-1 and TRBJ2-7. TRBV21-1 is termed a pseudogene. CDR3 length: 17 residues.